The 32 T cell receptor beta chains below all came from one sample that was sequenced in a study of cytomegalovirus exposure and HLA in healthy donors. PCR amplification relied on 60 Vbeta primers (plus 13 Jbeta primers). Libraries were prepared by immunoSEQ multiplex PCR; TCRdb keeps only in-frame clonotypes and omits some of them. Among roughly 290,000 clones, approximately 80% were seen once, and the ten largest hold roughly 0.31%. Sequencing input: PBMCs. The receptor set was obtained from a girl aged 2-10 years in good health and CMV-seronegative.

This chain uses TRBV27 with TRBJ2-3; 10 bases line up with TRBD2. The V gene's germline CDR1 is MNHEY and CDR2 SMNVEV (reference sequence). The CDR3 consists of 14 residues. V gave up 7 bases and J gave up 2 bases; unmatched junction bases: 3. DNA for the CDR3: TGTGCCAGCAAGCGGGGGGGCTACACAGATACGCAGTATTTT. It codes for CASKRGGYTDTQYF.

Turning to this clone: The same CDR3 arises from other DNA sequences in this sample as well. The chain joins TRBV18 to TRBJ2-7; 9 bases line up with TRBD1. The CDR3 totals 15 residues. The germline CDR1 and CDR2 sequences are KGHSH and LQKENI. The V and J ends lost 3 bases and 2 bases, in that order; junction bases with no gene match: 5. CDR3 residues: CASSPGQGATYEQYF. CDR3 in DNA: TGTGCCAGCTCACCGGGACAGGGCGCGACCTACGAGCAGTACTTC.

V usage is TRBV11-2 and J usage is TRBJ2-1; 11 bases map to TRBD1. Germline trimming cut 6 bases from V and 4 bases from J; bases unmatched to any gene: 8. This CDR3 contains 16 residues. In germline, CDR1 is SGHAT, CDR2 FQNNGV. CDR3 coding DNA: TGTGCCAGCAGAGTGGGGGGACAGGGGGTTTACAATGAGCAGTTCTTC. It codes for CASRVGGQGVYNEQFF.

This clone was recorded only once. V and J are TRBV7-2 and TRBJ2-7; unclear D gene. V was shortened by 1 base and J by 4 bases, with 17 bases between the two germline ends. The CDR3 runs to 16 residues. The V gene's germline CDR1 is SGHTA and CDR2 FQGNSA. This chain's CDR3 is CASSLGASESSYEQYF. As DNA, the CDR3 is TGTGCCAGCAGCTTAGGAGCTAGTGAGTCGTCGTACGAGCAGTACTTC.

The gene calls are TRBV18 and TRBJ2-3; no definite D call. The V gene lost 5 bases and the J gene lost 3 bases, with 18 bases spanning the gap. The CDR3 runs to 16 residues. Germline CDR1 reads KGHSH; CDR2 reads LQKENI. The CDR3 here is CASSSFRHLETDTQYF. The CDR3, as DNA: TGTGCCAGCTCATCCTTCCGACACCTCGAAACAGATACGCAGTATTTT.

J is TRBJ2-1 and V is TRBV29-1; 8 bases are shared with TRBD2. Germline V lookup: CDR1 SQVTM, CDR2 ANQGSEA. The CDR3 contains 15 residues. V lost 4 bases to trimming and J lost 0 bases; unmatched junction nucleotides: 5. The CDR3 DNA follows: TGCAGCGTTGGACTAGCGTCCAGCTCCTACAATGAGCAGTTCTTC. Encoded protein: CSVGLASSSYNEQFF.

The chain couples TRBV6-5 to TRBJ2-1; 8 bases agree with TRBD2. CDR1 and CDR2 from the germline V gene are MNHEY and SVGAGI. V was pared by 4 bases and J by 8 bases, with 13 bases of the junction left unmatched. This CDR3 is built from 16 residues. Here the CDR3 reads CASSLNPGGPGDEQFF. For the CDR3, the DNA is TGTGCCAGCAGTTTGAATCCGGGAGGGCCGGGGGATGAGCAGTTCTTC.

This clone came up once. The chain has TRBV2 and TRBJ1-1, with TRBD1 as a possible D gene (6 bases). This CDR3 has 15 residues. Germline V gene data show CDR1 as SNHLY and CDR2 as FYNNEI. V was pared by 7 bases and J by 1 base, with 16 bases between. CDR3 loop: CASKDRTTKNTEAFF. In nucleotides, the CDR3 is TGTGCCAGCAAGGACAGAACAACCAAGAACACTGAAGCTTTCTTT.

The J gene is TRBJ1-5, the V gene TRBV5-5; D is unclear. This CDR3 is built from 15 residues. The germline CDR1 and CDR2 sequences are SGHKS and YYEKEE (reference sequence). Trimming removed 0 bases at V and 4 bases at J, with 11 bases between. CDR3 in DNA: TGTGCCAGCAGCTTGGCCTGGTTGGAGAATCAGCCCCAGCATTTT. As protein: CASSLAWLENQPQHF.

A few counts support this clone. V usage is TRBV28 and J usage is TRBJ2-4, with D possibly TRBD1 on 6 matching bases. CDR1 and CDR2 (germline): MDHEN, SYDVKM. CDR3 length equals 16 residues. V lost 2 bases and J lost 0, with 11 bases in between. CDR3 protein: CASSLIGQLAKNIQYF. CDR3 bases: TGTGCCAGCAGTTTAATAGGACAGTTAGCCAAAAACATTCAGTACTTC.

V gene TRBV28 combines with J gene TRBJ1-1; 9 positions agree with TRBD1. This CDR3 has 18 amino acids. In germline, CDR1 is MDHEN, CDR2 SYDVKM. V gave up 7 bases and J gave up 1 base; unmatched junction bases: 16. The CDR3 sequence is CASTLSGGTGYRNTEAFF. The DNA for the CDR3 is TGTGCCAGCACCCTTTCCGGCGGGACAGGGTATCGGAACACTGAAGCTTTCTTT.

This clone came up a few times. This chain joins TRBV15 and TRBJ2-7, with 8 nucleotides matching TRBD2. The CDR3 covers 16 residues. Germline-derived CDR1 and CDR2 are LNHNV and YYDKDF (reference sequence). Unmatched junction bases numbered 8, after V lost 0 bases and J lost 4 bases. This chain's CDR3 is CATSREYTSGFYEQYF. The DNA of the CDR3 is TGTGCCACCAGCAGAGAATACACTAGCGGTTTTTACGAGCAGTACTTC.

The J gene is TRBJ2-7, the V gene TRBV7-9; 8 positions match TRBD1. With V trimmed by 3 bases and J by 3 bases, 7 bases remained unmatched. Germline V gene data show CDR1 as SEHNR and CDR2 as FQNEAQ (reference sequence). CDR3 length equals 15 residues. CDR3 residues: CASSLIRDRSYEQYF. In nucleotides, the CDR3 is TGTGCCAGCAGCTTGATCCGGGACAGGAGCTACGAGCAGTACTTC.

This chain links TRBV27 with TRBJ2-1; D possibly corresponds to TRBD2 (6 bases). The CDR3 runs to 15 residues. V was cut by 8 bases and J by 2 bases, with 16 bases left in between. The germline V gene encodes CDR1 MNHEY and CDR2 SMNVEV (reference sequence). CDR3 in DNA: TGTGCCAGCCACCCTGGGGGACTGGCCTACAATGAGCAGTTCTTC. Residues: CASHPGGLAYNEQFF.

V usage is TRBV12-2 and J usage is TRBJ1-4. TRBV12-2 is given as a pseudogene. This CDR3 spans 17 amino acids. CDR3 sequence (DNA): TGTGCAAGTCGCTTAGGGCTCGTGGCGGGGGCGAATGAAAAACTGTTTTTT. This encodes CASRLGLVAGANEKLFF.

The rearrangement uses TRBV2 and TRBJ1-2; possibly TRBD1 for D (5 bases). CDR1 and CDR2 (germline): SNHLY, FYNNEI. This CDR3 has 12 residues. With 8 bases removed from V and 5 bases from J, the gap between germline ends came to 12 bases. CDR3 sequence reads: CASLGGKYGYTF. DNA of the CDR3: TGTGCCAGCTTGGGGGGGAAATATGGCTACACCTTC.

The chain uses TRBV2 and TRBJ1-4; D is unclear. V was pared by 5 bases and J by 0 bases, with 10 bases between. CDR1 is SNHLY, CDR2 FYNNEI, per germline. This CDR3 has 15 residues. CDR3 nucleotides: TGTGCCAGCAGTAAGGAGGGAACAACTAATGAAAAACTGTTTTTT. Its translation is CASSKEGTTNEKLFF. Looking up the rest from reference TRBV2 and TRBJ1-4 gives the full variable domain: EPEVTQTPSHQVTQMGQEVILRCVPISNHLYFYWYRQILGQKVEFLVSFYNNEISEKSEIFDDQFSVERPDGSNFTLKIRSTKLEDSAMYFCASSKEGTTNEKLFFGSGTQLSVL.

The chain employs TRBV6-6 and TRBJ1-1, with D tentatively TRBD1 (5 bases). From germline, CDR1 is MNHNY and CDR2 SVGAGI (reference sequence). This CDR3 is built from 13 residues. V shed 7 bases and J shed 3 bases, with 12 bases lying between them. Here the CDR3 reads CASIRGEDTEAFF. CDR3 sequence (DNA): TGTGCCAGCATTAGGGGCGAGGACACTGAAGCTTTCTTT.

The chain combines TRBV7-6 with TRBJ1-2; the D gene is possibly TRBD1 (5 bases). The CDR3 contains 14 residues. Trimming removed 1 base at V and 8 bases at J, with 14 bases between. Per germline, CDR1 SGHVS and CDR2 FNYEAQ. CDR3: CASSLGSGSQGYTF. The CDR3 coding sequence is TGTGCCAGCAGCTTAGGGTCAGGGTCACAGGGCTACACCTTC.

This clone was detected only a few times. The J gene is TRBJ2-7, the V gene TRBV18; TRBD2 matches 7 bases. Unmatched junction bases numbered 10, after V lost 2 bases and J lost 6 bases. The CDR3 loop spans 15 amino acids. Germline CDR1 and CDR2: KGHSH and LQKENI. The CDR3 DNA sequence: TGTGCCAGCTCACCAGTGGGCGGGAGTTGGTCCGAGCAGTACTTC. Translating gives CASSPVGGSWSEQYF. Drawing the rest from reference TRBV18 and TRBJ2-7, the complete variable domain is NAGVMQNPRHLVRRRGQEARLRCSPMKGHSHVYWYRQLPEEGLKFMVYLQKENIIDESGMPKERFSAEFPKEGPSILRIQQVVRGDSAAYFCASSPVGGSWSEQYFGPGTRLTVT.

This chain joins TRBV7-7 and TRBJ2-5; D uncertain. Germline V gene lookup returns CDR1 SSHAT and CDR2 FNYEAQ (reference sequence). Trimming shortened V by 6 bases and J by 5 bases, and 13 bases separated the two germline ends. The CDR3 is made up of 13 amino acids. In DNA form, the CDR3 reads TGTGCCAGCAGTTCATCCCCGCGGGAGACCCAGTACTTC. Residues: CASSSSPRETQYF.

The chain recombines TRBV5-1 with TRBJ1-3; no definite D call. CDR1 is SGHRS, CDR2 YFSETQ, per germline. The CDR3 covers 15 residues. V was cut by 0 bases and J by 3 bases, with 10 bases left in between. The CDR3 spells CASSLEVGVGNTIYF. The CDR3 DNA reads as TGCGCCAGCAGCTTGGAGGTAGGAGTTGGAAACACCATATATTTT.

The V and J genes are TRBV7-9 and TRBJ1-6; D remains unclear. Germline V gene data show CDR1 as SEHNR and CDR2 as FQNEAQ (reference sequence). This CDR3 is 16 amino acids long. Trimming cost V 5 bases and J 2 bases, with 13 bases left between them. The CDR3 region has the DNA TGTGCCAGCAGCCGAGATTACCGGGCCTATAATTCACCCCTCCACTTT. The encoded protein is CASSRDYRAYNSPLHF.

This clone was found a few times. V is TRBV6-8 and J is TRBJ2-1, with 7 bases fitting TRBD1. This CDR3 has 16 residues. After removal of 8 bases from V and 8 bases from J, the junction contained 18 bases not matched to a gene. Germline V gives CDR1 MNHGY, CDR2 SAAAGT. The CDR3 DNA sequence: TGTGCCAGCGAGTTAGCCATGAGGGGGCCCCGACATGAGCAGTTCTTC. Its protein is CASELAMRGPRHEQFF.

The chain uses TRBV6-1 and TRBJ1-5, with 7 positions matching TRBD1. V shed 2 bases, J shed 6 bases, and the junction held 10 bases outside the gene matches. Germline CDR1 and CDR2: MNHNS and SASEGT. The CDR3 is 16 residues long. The CDR3 region has the DNA TGTGCCAGCAGTGAACTCGACAGGGTCGGCGGTCAGCCCCAGCATTTT. Its translation: CASSELDRVGGQPQHF.

This clone appeared a few times. CDR3 in amino acids: CASSVNSNQPQHF. The CDR3 nucleotides are TGTGCCAGCAGCGTAAATAGCAATCAGCCCCAGCATTTT. The J gene is TRBJ1-5, the V gene TRBV7-2; D is uncertain. The germline V gene encodes CDR1 SGHTA and CDR2 FQGNSA. V was trimmed by 5 bases and J by 0 bases, leaving 5 bases between them. The CDR3 length is 13 residues.

The rearrangement links TRBV30 to TRBJ2-4; 10 nucleotides agree with TRBD1. Germline CDR1 reads GTSNPN; CDR2 reads SVGIG (reference sequence). This CDR3 region has 14 residues. V shed 2 bases, J shed 7 bases, and the junction held 5 bases outside the gene matches. This chain's CDR3 is CAWSPGQGFNIQYF. The CDR3 region has the DNA TGTGCCTGGAGTCCGGGACAGGGGTTCAACATTCAGTACTTC.

This chain connects TRBV27 to TRBJ2-2, with 13 bases identical to TRBD2. After removal of 5 bases from V and 9 bases from J, the junction contained 3 bases not matched to a gene. This CDR3 has 14 amino acids. CDR1 and CDR2 (germline): MNHEY, SMNVEV (reference sequence). The CDR3 nucleotides read TGTGCCAGCAGTGGGACTAGCGGGATGAGGGAGCTGTTTTTT. Its protein product is CASSGTSGMRELFF.

This clone was observed once. The chain recombines TRBV4-1 with TRBJ1-1; D gene unclear. The CDR3 runs to 12 residues. The germline CDR1 and CDR2 sequences are MGHRA and YSYEKL. Between the trimmed V and J ends, which lost 4 bases and 6 bases, there was a span of 9 bases. The CDR3 DNA reads TGCGCCAGCAGCCCCCCTAGCGCTGAAGCTTTCTTT. Its translation: CASSPPSAEAFF.

The chain links TRBV18 to TRBJ1-4; 10 nucleotides agree with TRBD1. The germline gives CDR1 KGHSH, CDR2 LQKENI. The CDR3 is 15 residues long. Unmatched junction bases numbered 10, after V lost 5 bases and J lost 10 bases. CDR3 coding DNA: TGTGCCAGCTCATCTACGACAGGGGGCAAGGGAAAACTGTTTTTT. It encodes CASSSTTGGKGKLFF.

The V and J genes are TRBV4-1 and TRBJ1-6, with 7 nucleotides matching TRBD1. The V gene's germline CDR1 is MGHRA and CDR2 YSYEKL. The CDR3 consists of 17 residues. With 1 base clipped from V and 11 bases from J, the junction kept 14 bases outside the gene matches. The CDR3 region is CASSQGGQPGHRTPLHF. In DNA form, the CDR3 reads TGCGCCAGCAGCCAAGGGGGACAGCCAGGGCATCGAACACCCCTCCACTTT.

The rearrangement links TRBV29-1 to TRBJ2-7; D remains ambiguous. V was shortened by 6 bases and J by 0 bases, with 12 bases between the two germline ends. Per the germline V gene, CDR1 is SQVTM and CDR2 is ANQGSEA. CDR3 length: 13 amino acids. CDR3 in amino acids: CSVLGRSSYEQYF. CDR3 coding DNA: TGCAGCGTACTTGGTAGGAGCTCCTACGAGCAGTACTTC.